Each of the 5 T cell receptor beta chains below was sequenced from the same sample in a study of CD8+ T cells in alopecia areata. Treatment in this sample: oral pan-JAK inhibitor, 5-10 mg twice daily. RNA extraction and reverse transcription yielded cDNA as sequencing template. Sequenced by immunoSEQ multiplex PCR; TCRdb stores in-frame clones only, minus some. The top ten clones hold roughly a quarter of a sample with nearly 110,000 clones, around 83% of them seen once. The material sequenced was CD8+ T cells sorted from blood, taken at week 24, from a patient treated with tofacitinib. Receptor source: a human donor with alopecia areata.

This chain uses TRBV4-2 with TRBJ2-7; 8 bases match TRBD2. The junction had 14 bases not matched to a gene; V was cut back by 8 bases and J by 8 bases. The CDR3 has 14 residues. Germline-derived CDR1 and CDR2 are LGHNA and YNFKEQ. Here the CDR3 reads CASRTARGAGKQYF. In DNA form, the CDR3 reads TGTGCCAGCCGGACGGCGCGGGGGGCAGGAAAGCAGTACTTC.

V is TRBV4-2 and J is TRBJ2-5; 8 bases are a match to TRBD1. Looked up from germline, CDR1 is LGHNA and CDR2 is YNFKEQ. The J segment lost 1 base and the V segment lost 0 bases, leaving 13 bases of the junction unmatched. The CDR3 length is 19 residues. In DNA, the CDR3 is TGTGCCAGCAGCCAAGATCTTAGTTTTGGACAGGGACTCCAAGAGACCCAGTACTTC. Its translation: CASSQDLSFGQGLQETQYF.

This chain links TRBV9 with TRBJ2-5; D possibly corresponds to TRBD2 (6 bases). This CDR3 contains 15 residues. Per germline, CDR1 SGDLS and CDR2 YYNGEE. Trimming took 2 bases from V and 3 from J, leaving 14 bases between them. CDR3: CASSVRAGEEETQYF. CDR3 DNA sequence: TGTGCCAGCAGCGTTCGAGCGGGTGAAGAAGAGACCCAGTACTTC.

V gene TRBV5-1 combines with J gene TRBJ2-3; 9 nucleotides match TRBD1. Germline assignment: CDR1 SGHRS and CDR2 YFSETQ. This CDR3 spans 15 amino acids. V shed 4 bases and J 2 bases; nucleotides not matched to a gene: 5. The CDR3: CASSGGQGTTDTQYF. In DNA, the CDR3 is TGCGCCAGCAGCGGGGGACAGGGTACCACAGATACGCAGTATTTT.

This clone was recorded once. This sequence joins TRBV29-1 and TRBJ1-2; D gene unclear. Trimming took off 4 bases at V and 0 bases at J, with 9 bases between the two ends. The CDR3 runs 13 residues. The germline V gene has CDR1 SQVTM and CDR2 ANQGSEA. CDR3 sequence reads: CSVAGTANYGYTF. The CDR3 nucleotides read TGCAGCGTTGCAGGCACAGCTAACTATGGCTACACCTTC.